The TCR beta chain under discussion was sequenced for a study of T cell repertoires in cytomegalovirus infection. Study-wide context: Matching HLA type and CMV infection were both indicated by public TCR beta signatures.

TCRdb passed the reads through MiXCR, listing each CDR3 protein once. The sample records around 530,000 distinct CDR3 sequences, about 15% being singletons. General observations from the study: People with CMV and the relevant HLA were identified by cumulative public TCR beta family frequency. In two of eight donors, the top clonotype was HLA-C-restricted CMV-specific.

The CDR3 extends over 16 amino acids. Germline values: CDR1 DFQATT, CDR2 SNEGSKA (reference sequence). Concerning this clonotype itself: The target antigen is unknown. At one boundary the junction diverges from the germline segment, which might be a read error.

This sequence was found in a human donor in good health (CMV status not recorded). Some clones in this sample may be carry-over from other donors' samples. The sample was CD8+ T cells from PBMCs. V gene TRBV20-1 combines with J gene TRBJ2-7; 13 bases align to TRBD2. This chain's CDR3 is CSARRTSGGSAYGQYF. Here the CDR3 DNA reads TGCAGTGCTAGGAGGACTAGCGGGGGATCGGCCTACGGGCAGTACTTC.